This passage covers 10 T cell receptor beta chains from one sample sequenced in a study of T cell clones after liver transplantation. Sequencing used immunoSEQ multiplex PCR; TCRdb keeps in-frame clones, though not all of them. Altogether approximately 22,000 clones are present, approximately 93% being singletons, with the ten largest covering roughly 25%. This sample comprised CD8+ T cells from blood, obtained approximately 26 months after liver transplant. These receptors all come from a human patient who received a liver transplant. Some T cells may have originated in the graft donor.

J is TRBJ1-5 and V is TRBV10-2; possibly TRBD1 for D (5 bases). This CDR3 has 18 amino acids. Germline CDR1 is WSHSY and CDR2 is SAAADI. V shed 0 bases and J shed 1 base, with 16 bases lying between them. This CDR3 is CASSESGEWVYSNQPQHF. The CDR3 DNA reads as TGCGCCAGCAGTGAGTCGGGGGAGTGGGTTTACAGCAATCAGCCCCAGCATTTT.

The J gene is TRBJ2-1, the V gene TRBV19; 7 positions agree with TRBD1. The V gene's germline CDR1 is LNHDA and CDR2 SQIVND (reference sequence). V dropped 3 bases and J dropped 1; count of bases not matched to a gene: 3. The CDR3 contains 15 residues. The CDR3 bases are TGTGCCAGTAGTATCCCGGGACAGTCCTACAATGAGCAGTTCTTC. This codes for CASSIPGQSYNEQFF.

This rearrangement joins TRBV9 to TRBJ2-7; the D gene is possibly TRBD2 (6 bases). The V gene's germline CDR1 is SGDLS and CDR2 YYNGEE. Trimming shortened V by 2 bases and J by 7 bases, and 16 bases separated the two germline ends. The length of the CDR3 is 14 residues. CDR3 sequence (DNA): TGTGCCAGCAGCGTTCGGGACTGGGGCTGGGAGCAGTACTTC. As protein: CASSVRDWGWEQYF.

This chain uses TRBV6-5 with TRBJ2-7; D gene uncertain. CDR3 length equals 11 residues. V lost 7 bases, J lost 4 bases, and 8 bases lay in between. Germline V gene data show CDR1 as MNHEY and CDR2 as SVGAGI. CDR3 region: CASTRGYEQYF. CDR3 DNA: TGTGCCAGCACTCGTGGTTACGAGCAGTACTTC.

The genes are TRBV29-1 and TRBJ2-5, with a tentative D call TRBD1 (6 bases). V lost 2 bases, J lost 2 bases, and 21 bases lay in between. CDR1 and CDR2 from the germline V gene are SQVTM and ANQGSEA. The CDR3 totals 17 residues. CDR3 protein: CSVESAFRDNSQETQYF. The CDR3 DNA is TGCAGCGTTGAAAGTGCTTTTCGGGACAATTCGCAAGAGACCCAGTACTTC.

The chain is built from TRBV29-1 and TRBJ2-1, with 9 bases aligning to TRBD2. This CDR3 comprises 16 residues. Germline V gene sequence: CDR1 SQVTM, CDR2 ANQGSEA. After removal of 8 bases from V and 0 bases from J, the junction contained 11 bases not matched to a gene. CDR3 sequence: CSSHGASGTSYNEQFF. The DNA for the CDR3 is TGCAGCTCCCATGGGGCTAGCGGGACCTCCTACAATGAGCAGTTCTTC.

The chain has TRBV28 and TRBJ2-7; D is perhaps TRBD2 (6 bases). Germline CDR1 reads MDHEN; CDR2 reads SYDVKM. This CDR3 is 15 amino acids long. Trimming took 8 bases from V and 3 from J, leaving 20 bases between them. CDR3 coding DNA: TGTGCCAGCTGTGCCACCGGGACTGAGAACTACGAGCAGTACTTC. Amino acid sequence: CASCATGTENYEQYF.

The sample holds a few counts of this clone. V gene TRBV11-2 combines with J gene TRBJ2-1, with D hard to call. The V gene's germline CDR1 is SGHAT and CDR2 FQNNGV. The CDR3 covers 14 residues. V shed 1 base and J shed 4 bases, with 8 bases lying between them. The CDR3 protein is CASSLVTRYNEQFF. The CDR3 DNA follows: TGTGCCAGCAGCTTAGTGACTCGGTACAATGAGCAGTTCTTC.

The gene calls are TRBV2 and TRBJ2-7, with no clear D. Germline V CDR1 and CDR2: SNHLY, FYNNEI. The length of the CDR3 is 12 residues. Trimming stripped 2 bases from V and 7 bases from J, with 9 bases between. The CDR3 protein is CASSETPREQYF. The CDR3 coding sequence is TGTGCCAGCAGTGAAACCCCGAGGGAGCAGTACTTC. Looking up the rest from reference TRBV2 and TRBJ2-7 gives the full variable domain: EPEVTQTPSHQVTQMGQEVILRCVPISNHLYFYWYRQILGQKVEFLVSFYNNEISEKSEIFDDQFSVERPDGSNFTLKIRSTKLEDSAMYFCASSETPREQYFGPGTRLTVT.

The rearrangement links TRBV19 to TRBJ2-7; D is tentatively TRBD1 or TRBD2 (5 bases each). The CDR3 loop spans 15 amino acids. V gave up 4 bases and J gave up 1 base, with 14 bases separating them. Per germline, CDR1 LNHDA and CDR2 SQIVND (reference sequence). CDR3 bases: TGTGCCAGTAGTACCCTCGTTGGGGGTTCCTACGAGCAGTACTTC. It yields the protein CASSTLVGGSYEQYF.